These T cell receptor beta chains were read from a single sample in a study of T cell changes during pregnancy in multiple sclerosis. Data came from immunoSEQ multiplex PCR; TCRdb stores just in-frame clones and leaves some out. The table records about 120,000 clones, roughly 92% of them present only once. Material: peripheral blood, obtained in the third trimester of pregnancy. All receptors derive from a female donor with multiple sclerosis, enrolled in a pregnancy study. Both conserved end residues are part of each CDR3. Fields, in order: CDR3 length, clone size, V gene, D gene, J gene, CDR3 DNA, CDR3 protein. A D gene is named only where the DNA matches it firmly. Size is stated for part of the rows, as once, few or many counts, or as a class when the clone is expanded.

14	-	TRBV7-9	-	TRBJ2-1	TGTGCCAGCAGCTGGCGGGATCTTTGGGATGAGCAGTTCTTC	CASSWRDLWDEQFF
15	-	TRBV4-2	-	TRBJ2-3	TGTGCCAGCAGCCAGGACGGAGCGGGCACAGATACGCAGTATTTT	CASSQDGAGTDTQYF
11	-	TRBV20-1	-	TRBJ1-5	TGCAGTGCTACCCGAGATCAGCCCCAGCATTTT	CSATRDQPQHF
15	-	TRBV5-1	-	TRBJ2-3	TGCGCCAGCACCTTTCGGCTAGCGAAGGCAGATACGCAGTATTTT	CASTFRLAKADTQYF
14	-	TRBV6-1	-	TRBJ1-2	TGTGCCAGCATTGACAAGGACAGAAACTATGGCTACACCTTC	CASIDKDRNYGYTF
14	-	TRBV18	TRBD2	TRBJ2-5	TGTGCCAGCTCACCTGTCGGGGGGGAAGAGACCCAGTACTTC	CASSPVGGEETQYF
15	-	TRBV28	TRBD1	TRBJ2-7	TGTGCCAGCGCTCCCGGCCGGACAGGGCGGCACGAGCAGTACTTC	CASAPGRTGRHEQYF
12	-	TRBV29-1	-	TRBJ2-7	TGCAGCGTTGAAGAAAGCGGCTACGAGCAGTACTTC	CSVEESGYEQYF
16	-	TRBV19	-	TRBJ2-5	TGTGCCAGTAGCTCCTGGGGAGCAGAGGGTCAAGAGACCCAGTACTTC	CASSSWGAEGQETQYF
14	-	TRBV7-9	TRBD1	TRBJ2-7	TGTGCCAGCAGCTCCGGGGACAGGGCCTACGAGCAGTACTTC	CASSSGDRAYEQYF
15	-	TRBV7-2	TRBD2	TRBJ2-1	TGTGCCAGCAGCTTTAGCGGGAGGGCCCACAATGAGCAGTTCTTC	CASSFSGRAHNEQFF
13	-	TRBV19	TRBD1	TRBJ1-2	TGTGCCAGTAGTTTGGACAGGGAAGGTGGCTACACCTTC	CASSLDREGGYTF
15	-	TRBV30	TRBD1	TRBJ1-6	TGTGCCTGGATTGGGGGACAGATCTATAATTCACCCCTCCACTTT	CAWIGGQIYNSPLHF
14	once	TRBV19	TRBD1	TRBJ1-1	TGTGCCAGTAAACGGACAGGGTTCAACACTGAAGCTTTCTTT	CASKRTGFNTEAFF
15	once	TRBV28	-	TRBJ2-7	TGTGCCAGCAGTACGGGATATCAACCATCGTACGAGCAGTACTTC	CASSTGYQPSYEQYF
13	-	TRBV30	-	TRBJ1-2	TGTGCCTGGGACCCAGGGTTTACCTATGGCTACACCTTC	CAWDPGFTYGYTF
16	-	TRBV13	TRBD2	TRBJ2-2	TGTGCCAGCAGCTTTCGACTAGCGGTAAACACCGGGGAGCTGTTTTTT	CASSFRLAVNTGELFF
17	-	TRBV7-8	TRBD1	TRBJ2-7	TGTGCCAGCAGCTCCGCACTCGGACAGGTGACCTCCTACGAGCAGTACTTC	CASSSALGQVTSYEQYF
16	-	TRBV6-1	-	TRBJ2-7	TGTGCCAGCAGTGAAGAGGAGGGAACCCTCTCCTACGAGCAGTACTTC	CASSEEEGTLSYEQYF
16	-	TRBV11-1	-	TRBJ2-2	TGTGCCAGCAGCTTACCCACGGGGGCGAACACCGGGGAGCTGTTTTTT	CASSLPTGANTGELFF